Listed below are T cell receptor beta chains from one sample, sequenced in a study of blood T cell repertoires in COVID-19. The repertoire was sequenced with immunoSEQ multiplex PCR; TCRdb's copy has only in-frame clones and lacks some. The data contain over 120,000 clones, about 86% of them singletons. Material: peripheral blood. These receptor sequences come from a woman aged 60-75 years with acute or convalescent COVID-19. Both conserved end residues are part of each CDR3. The D gene is left open where the match is weak. Size values are once, few and many counts, or a class for expanded clones, and some rows have none.

J,size,V,D,DNA,CDR3
TRBJ2-7,NA,TRBV12-5,NA,TGTGCTAGTGGTTTGGATATATCTTACGAGCAGTACTTC,CASGLDISYEQYF
TRBJ2-6,NA,TRBV27,NA,TGTGCCAGCAGCGAGGGGGCGGGAGGGGCCAACGTCCTGACTTTC,CASSEGAGGANVLTF
TRBJ2-7,NA,TRBV6-5,TRBD1,TGTGCCAGCAGTCGCGGGGACAGGGGAACCTACGAGCAGTACTTC,CASSRGDRGTYEQYF
TRBJ2-1,NA,TRBV28,TRBD2,TGTGCCAGCCGAACCCCGGGGGAGGGCCGGAATGAGCAGTTCTTC,CASRTPGEGRNEQFF
TRBJ1-2,NA,TRBV12-3/TRBV12-4,NA,TGTGCCACACAGGGCGCGCTCGGCTACACCTTC,CATQGALGYTF
TRBJ1-4,once,TRBV19,NA,TGTGCCAGTAGAGGCCCTAACAGGGTAGATCGTGAAAAACTGTTTTTT,CASRGPNRVDREKLFF
TRBJ2-1,NA,TRBV19,NA,TGTGCCAGTAGTATTGGGACTTACAATGAGCAGTTCTTC,CASSIGTYNEQFF
TRBJ2-7,NA,TRBV28,TRBD2,TGTGCCAGTACTGGGACTAGCGGTTCCTACGAGCAGTACTTC,CASTGTSGSYEQYF
TRBJ1-6,NA,TRBV28,TRBD1,TGTGCCAGCAGTTTACTGACGACAGGGGCCCTTGATTCACCCCTCCACTTT,CASSLLTTGALDSPLHF
TRBJ1-5,few,TRBV4-3,NA,TGCGCCAGCAGCCAAGATCCCGGCCCTTTCGAGGCCCAGCATTTT,CASSQDPGPFEAQHF
TRBJ2-3,NA,TRBV30,TRBD2,TGTGCCTGGAGTGTGTTGGGACTAGCTGGGGTTACGCAGTATTTT,CAWSVLGLAGVTQYF
TRBJ1-1,NA,TRBV9,NA,TGTGCCAGCACCCCTGAGTTGAACACTGAAGCTTTCTTT,CASTPELNTEAFF
TRBJ2-1,NA,TRBV9,TRBD1,TGTGCCAGCAGCACGGCCGGGGACAGGGCCAATGAGCAGTTCTTC,CASSTAGDRANEQFF
TRBJ1-4,NA,TRBV7-2,TRBD1,TGTGCCAGCAGCGCCCGGACAGGGGGCAGTGAAAAACTGTTTTTT,CASSARTGGSEKLFF
TRBJ1-1,NA,TRBV11-3,TRBD1,TGTGCCAGCAGCTTACGGGACAGAGAAGCTTTCTTT,CASSLRDREAFF
TRBJ2-1,NA,TRBV7-9,TRBD2,TGTGCCAGCAGCTACCCGGGACTAGCGGAAAACAATGAGCAGTTCTTC,CASSYPGLAENNEQFF
TRBJ1-1,NA,TRBV11-2,NA,TGTGCCAGCACCGATAGGACAGCCTGGAACACTGAAGCTTTCTTT,CASTDRTAWNTEAFF
TRBJ2-1,NA,TRBV5-1,TRBD2,TGCGCCAGCAGCTTTGGGGGGGGCTCCTACAATGAGCAGTTCTTC,CASSFGGGSYNEQFF
TRBJ1-1,NA,TRBV5-8,NA,TGTGCCAGCAGATTCAGGGTGACTGAAGCTTTCTTT,CASRFRVTEAFF
TRBJ2-5,NA,TRBV18,NA,TGTGCCAGCTCACCAGAGGGTAGAGGGGGCCAAGAGACCCAGTACTTC,CASSPEGRGGQETQYF
TRBJ2-2,NA,TRBV2,TRBD2,TGTGCCAGCGGGGGGACTAGCGGGAAACCCGGGGAGCTGTTTTTT,CASGGTSGKPGELFF
TRBJ2-1,NA,TRBV3-1/TRBV3-2,TRBD2,TGTGCCAGCAGCCAACTTAGCGGGAGGGCCGCAAATGAGCAGTTCTTC,CASSQLSGRAANEQFF
TRBJ1-1,few,TRBV3-1/TRBV3-2,NA,TGTGCCAGCAGCCAAGTTGAGGGGAACACTGAAGCTTTCTTT,CASSQVEGNTEAFF
TRBJ1-6,few,TRBV30,NA,TGTGCCTGGAGTAAAACAGAGAGTTATAATTCACCCCTCCACTTT,CAWSKTESYNSPLHF
TRBJ1-1,NA,TRBV27,NA,TGTGCCAGCAGCCGGGGCACTGAAGCTTTCTTT,CASSRGTEAFF
TRBJ2-1,once,TRBV6-4,NA,TGTGCCAGCCCAAATCGGAGCACTGAGCAGTTCTTC,CASPNRSTEQFF
TRBJ2-1,NA,TRBV4-2,NA,TGTGCCAGCAGCCGAGACAGCTACAGCTCCTACAATGAGCAGTTCTTC,CASSRDSYSSYNEQFF
TRBJ1-5,NA,TRBV29-1,NA,TGCAGCGCCCAGGACGGAGGGAATCAGCCCCAGCATTTT,CSAQDGGNQPQHF
TRBJ1-2,NA,TRBV4-1,NA,TGCGCCAGCAGCCCGACATGGGGGGAGAGGGGCTACACCTTC,CASSPTWGERGYTF
TRBJ2-2,NA,TRBV28,TRBD1,TGTGCCAGCAGCCCGACAGGGAGAGGTTGGGCCGGGGAGCTGTTTTTT,CASSPTGRGWAGELFF
TRBJ2-7,NA,TRBV15,NA,TGTGCCACCAGCAGAGATATCCAGGGTGGCTACGAGCAGTACTTC,CATSRDIQGGYEQYF
TRBJ1-6,NA,TRBV30,NA,TGTGCCTTGCACCTTTTGAGCGGAAGCTCCTATAATTCACCCCTCCACTTT,CALHLLSGSSYNSPLHF
TRBJ1-4,NA,TRBV18,NA,TGTGCCAGCTCACCACGTCAGACAGGACCCAATGAAAAACTGTTTTTT,CASSPRQTGPNEKLFF
TRBJ2-1,NA,TRBV5-1,TRBD2,TGCGCCAGCAGCTTGGGAGCGGGAGGGCCAAGTGAGCAGTTCTTC,CASSLGAGGPSEQFF
TRBJ2-3,NA,TRBV3-1/TRBV3-2,NA,TGTGCCAGCAGCCCTGGAGGGGTGGGCACAGATACGCAGTATTTT,CASSPGGVGTDTQYF
TRBJ1-1,NA,TRBV14,NA,TGTGCCAGCAGCCAGTATTCAGGGTGGGGCACTGAAGCTTTCTTT,CASSQYSGWGTEAFF
TRBJ2-7,NA,TRBV2,TRBD1,TGTGCCAGCAATACCGGGACAGCAGGCTACGAGCAGTACTTC,CASNTGTAGYEQYF
TRBJ1-2,NA,TRBV19,NA,TGTGCCAGTAGTCCGCCTCAACGGGGCTACACCTTC,CASSPPQRGYTF
TRBJ2-4,NA,TRBV1,NA,TGCACCAGCAGCCAAGATCGGGGTTTATTC,CTSSQDRGLF
TRBJ2-2,NA,TRBV13,NA,TGTGCCAGCAGCTTAGGGTCTACCCGCGACACCGGGGAGCTGTTTTTT,CASSLGSTRDTGELFF
TRBJ1-4,NA,TRBV24-1,TRBD1,TGTGCCACCAGTGCGAGGACAGGGGATGAAAAACTGTTTTTT,CATSARTGDEKLFF
TRBJ2-7,NA,TRBV2,TRBD2,TGTGCCAGGACCGGGACTAGTAAAAACGAGCAGTACTTC,CARTGTSKNEQYF
TRBJ1-4,NA,TRBV7-2,NA,TGTGCCAGCAGCCTACACAGTGCAACTAATGAAAAACTGTTTTTT,CASSLHSATNEKLFF
TRBJ2-7,NA,TRBV4-3,TRBD1,TGCGCCAGCAGCCAAGATCCAAGGGGGCCCGAGCAGTACTTC,CASSQDPRGPEQYF
TRBJ2-1,NA,TRBV4-3,NA,TGCGCCAGCAGCCAGCGCTCCCAGGGGATATACAATGAGCAGTTCTTC,CASSQRSQGIYNEQFF
TRBJ1-5,few,TRBV28,NA,TGTGCCAGCGCTAATGGGGGCAGCAATCAGCCCCAGCATTTT,CASANGGSNQPQHF
TRBJ1-1,NA,TRBV10-1,NA,TGCGCCAGCAGTGAGGGGCAAGGTTCCACTGAAGCTTTCTTT,CASSEGQGSTEAFF
TRBJ1-2,NA,TRBV19,NA,TGTGCCAGTAGTTCGAGGTTGGACATCTCCTATGGCTACACCTTC,CASSSRLDISYGYTF
TRBJ2-7,NA,TRBV7-3,NA,TGTGCCAGCAGCTTAACGGTTAGGGGCAAGCAGTACTTC,CASSLTVRGKQYF
TRBJ1-1,NA,TRBV28,NA,TGTGCCAGCAGTTTTATAGCGGGACCGAACACTGAAGCTTTCTTT,CASSFIAGPNTEAFF